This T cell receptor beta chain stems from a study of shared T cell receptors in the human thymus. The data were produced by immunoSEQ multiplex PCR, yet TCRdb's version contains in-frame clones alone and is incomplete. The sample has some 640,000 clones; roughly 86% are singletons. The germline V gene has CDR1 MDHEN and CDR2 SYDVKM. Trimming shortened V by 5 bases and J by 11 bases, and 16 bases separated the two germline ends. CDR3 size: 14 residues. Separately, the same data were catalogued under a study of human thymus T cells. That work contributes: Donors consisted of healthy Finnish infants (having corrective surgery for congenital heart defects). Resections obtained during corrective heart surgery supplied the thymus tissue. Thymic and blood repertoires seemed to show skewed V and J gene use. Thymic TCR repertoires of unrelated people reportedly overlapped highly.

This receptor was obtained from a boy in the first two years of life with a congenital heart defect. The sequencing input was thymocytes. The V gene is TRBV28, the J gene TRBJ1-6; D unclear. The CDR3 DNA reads TGTGCCAGCAGTCACACCCGCTTCCTTACACCCCTCCACTTT. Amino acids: CASSHTRFLTPLHF.